What follows is one T cell receptor beta chain and its context. The target antigen is unknown. With V trimmed by 6 bases and J by 1 base, 6 bases remained unmatched. Germline V gene sequence: CDR1 MDHEN, CDR2 SYDVKM. The CDR3 contains 14 residues. This sample was included in a study of Tregs in tolerant kidney transplant recipients. Overall study findings and caveats: In tolerant patients, donor-specific Tregs outgrew total Tregs, suggesting antigen-driven expansion.

TCRdb's table, derived via immunoSEQ multiplex PCR, lists solely in-frame clones and lacks some. Of tens of thousands of clones listed, around 90% were seen once; the top ten hold roughly 15%. The nonmyeloablative bone marrow transplants came from related graft donors, with transient mixed chimerism. The TCR sequence derives from a human patient who received a combined kidney and bone marrow transplant. Some of these T cells may belong to the graft donor. The chain is built from TRBV28 and TRBJ2-7; 7 bases agree with TRBD2. Sequencing used CD8+ T cells from blood (PBMCs), obtained 24 months after the transplant. The CDR3 bases are TGTGCCAGCAGAGGGCTAGCGGATTCCTACGAGCAGTACTTC. Residues: CASRGLADSYEQYF. The full variable domain, its missing parts supplied by reference TRBV28 and TRBJ2-7, is DVKVTQSSRYLVKRTGEKVFLECVQDMDHENMFWYRQDPGLGLRLIYFSYDVKMKEKGDIPEGYSVSREKKERFSLILESASTNQTSMYLCASRGLADSYEQYFGPGTRLTVT.